Presented here are 28 T cell receptor beta chains from one specimen sequenced in a study of T-cell reconstitution after alpha-beta-depleted transplantation in children. The library targeted TCRbeta and was prepared with unique molecular identifiers. One entry per CDR3 protein results from TCRdb running MiXCR on the PCR reads. This table has 450,000 to 600,000 distinct CDR3 sequences, 10% to 15% appearing once. Material: PBMCs, mostly from graft donor cells, obtained 360 days after TCRalphabeta/CD19-depleted stem cell transplant. The receptors originated from a male patient aged 10-17 years who had a stem cell transplant for acute myeloid leukemia, so the T cells may come from the graft donor.

In its sample, this clonotype was seen a few times. This chain links TRBV7-2 with TRBJ1-4; tentative D call: TRBD1 (6 bases). The CDR3 covers 15 residues. V dropped 0 bases and J dropped 3 bases, with 8 bases sitting between them. The germline CDR1 and CDR2 sequences are SGHTA and FQGNSA. The CDR3 is CASSLAGASNEKLFF. The CDR3 DNA reads as TGTGCCAGCAGCTTAGCGGGGGCTTCTAATGAAAAACTGTTTTTT.

This clonotype was counted once. This chain joins TRBV6-2 or TRBV6-3 and TRBJ2-4; D ambiguous. The CDR3 runs 14 residues. The germline V and J ends were trimmed by 5 bases and 0 bases, with 8 bases remaining between them. Germline CDR1 reads MNHEY; CDR2 reads SVGEGT. The DNA of the CDR3 is TGTGCCAGCAGTCTAAACCTAGCCAAAAACATTCAGTACTTC. It codes for CASSLNLAKNIQYF.

The chain recombines TRBV13 with TRBJ2-7; tentative D call: TRBD1 (6 bases). Germline loops: CDR1 PRHDT, CDR2 FYEKMQ (reference sequence). V was pared by 8 bases and J by 1 base, with 15 bases between. The CDR3 has 14 amino acids. The CDR3, as DNA: TGTGCCAGCTACAGGGCTTTCTTTTCCTACGAGCAGTACTTC. This encodes CASYRAFFSYEQYF. The variable domain in full, with the rest retrieved from reference TRBV13 and TRBJ2-7, is AAGVIQSPRHLIKEKRETATLKCYPIPRHDTVYWYQQGPGQDPQFLISFYEKMQSDKGSIPDRFSAQQFSDYHSELNMSSLELGDSALYFCASYRAFFSYEQYFGPGTRLTVT.

The chain recombines TRBV28 with TRBJ2-1; 8 positions agree with TRBD2. V shed 8 bases, J shed 5 bases, and the junction held 14 bases outside the gene matches. Germline V gives CDR1 MDHEN, CDR2 SYDVKM. This CDR3 region has 16 residues. CDR3 sequence: CASGRGAGGENNEQFF. The DNA of the CDR3 is TGTGCCAGCGGCCGGGGGGCGGGAGGCGAGAACAATGAGCAGTTCTTC.

This chain links TRBV5-1 with TRBJ2-1; D not certain. V was trimmed by 1 base and J by 3 bases, leaving 14 bases between them. The CDR3 totals 16 residues. Per germline, CDR1 SGHRS and CDR2 YFSETQ. The DNA for the CDR3 is TGCGCCAGCAGCTTGAGTTTTAACTCCCACTACAATGAGCAGTTCTTC. Encoded protein: CASSLSFNSHYNEQFF.

At least ten counts were recorded for this clonotype. The gene calls are TRBV6-5 and TRBJ1-1; the D gene is possibly TRBD1 (6 bases). The CDR3 totals 18 residues. Trimming pared 0 bases from V and 4 bases from J, leaving 21 bases between. The germline V gene has CDR1 MNHEY and CDR2 SVGAGI. DNA for the CDR3: TGTGCCAGCAGTTACTCGAGGGTCGCGGGGGGCGCAAGCACTGAAGCTTTCTTT. It yields the protein CASSYSRVAGGASTEAFF.

This clonotype was detected only a few times. The chain couples TRBV14 to TRBJ1-2, with D possibly TRBD1 on 6 matching bases. V lost 1 base and J lost 7, with 13 bases in between. Per germline, CDR1 SGHDN and CDR2 FVKESK. The CDR3 is 14 amino acids. The CDR3 loop reads CASSQVTGLLGYTF. The DNA of the CDR3 is TGTGCCAGCAGCCAAGTTACAGGGCTCCTTGGCTACACCTTC. Variable domain in full (rest from reference TRBV14 and TRBJ1-2): EAGVTQFPSHSVIEKGQTVTLRCDPISGHDNLYWYRRVMGKEIKFLLHFVKESKQDESGMPNNRFLAERTGGTYSTLKVQPAELEDSGVYFCASSQVTGLLGYTFGSGTRLTVV.

This clonotype was recorded a few times. V is TRBV12-3 or TRBV12-4 and J is TRBJ2-7; D is tentatively TRBD1 or TRBD2 (7 bases each). The CDR3 contains 16 residues. Trimming removed 7 bases at V and 2 bases at J, with 21 bases between. The CDR3, as DNA: TGTGCCAGCAATCCCCCAGGGGGAGGGGTACCCTACGAGCAGTACTTC. Protein product: CASNPPGGGVPYEQYF.

This clonotype was recorded many times. The CDR3 sequence: CASSRRETGSYNEQFF. In DNA, the CDR3 is TGTGCCAGCAGCCGCAGGGAAACAGGATCCTACAATGAGCAGTTCTTC. The rearrangement uses TRBV6-2 or TRBV6-3 and TRBJ2-1; perhaps TRBD1 as D (5 bases). Trimming removed 6 bases from V and 1 base from J, with 16 bases in between. The CDR3 extends over 16 amino acids. In germline, CDR1 is MNHEY, CDR2 SVGEGT.

This clonotype was counted between two and nine times. This rearrangement joins TRBV10-3 to TRBJ2-5; D unresolved. Deletions cut 7 bases from V and 2 bases from J, with 8 bases between. The CDR3 contains 12 residues. Germline V gene lookup returns CDR1 ENHRY and CDR2 SYGVKD. CDR3 sequence (DNA): TGTGCCATCAAAGGCGGTCAAGAGACCCAGTACTTC. It yields the protein CAIKGGQETQYF.

The chain couples TRBV7-9 to TRBJ2-7; TRBD2 agrees at 9 bases. V trimming: 5 bases; J trimming: 3 bases; junction bases outside the gene matches: 8. The CDR3 length is 15 residues. Germline loops: CDR1 SEHNR, CDR2 FQNEAQ (reference sequence). The CDR3: CASSPGGRVYYEQYF. The CDR3 DNA reads TGTGCCAGCAGCCCCGGCGGGAGGGTTTACTACGAGCAGTACTTC. The full variable domain, its missing parts supplied by reference TRBV7-9 and TRBJ2-7, is DTGVSQNPRHKITKRGQNVTFRCDPISEHNRLYWYRQTLGQGPEFLTYFQNEAQLEKSRLLSDRFSAERPKGSFSTLEIQRTEQGDSAMYLCASSPGGRVYYEQYFGPGTRLTVT.

V is TRBV28 and J is TRBJ2-3; 12 bases are shared with TRBD2. Germline trimming cut 6 bases from V and 7 bases from J; bases unmatched to any gene: 11. CDR1 and CDR2 from the germline V gene are MDHEN and SYDVKM. The CDR3 runs to 16 residues. CDR3 in amino acids: CASSPPTSGRINTQYF. For the CDR3, the DNA is TGTGCCAGCAGCCCTCCGACTAGCGGGAGAATAAATACGCAGTATTTT.

At least ten counts were recorded for this clonotype. The chain recombines TRBV29-1 with TRBJ2-3; no definite D call. V was pared by 5 bases and J by 2 bases, with 5 bases between. This CDR3 has 11 residues. Germline V CDR1 and CDR2: SQVTM, ANQGSEA. DNA of the CDR3: TGCAGCGTTTGTTTCACAGATACGCAGTATTTT. It yields the protein CSVCFTDTQYF.

This clonotype was seen a handful of times. The V and J genes are TRBV5-1 and TRBJ2-1, with 14 bases identical to TRBD2. V lost 4 bases to trimming and J lost 8 bases; unmatched junction nucleotides: 5. Germline loops: CDR1 SGHRS, CDR2 YFSETQ. This CDR3 has 15 amino acids. The CDR3 nucleotides read TGCGCCAGCAGCCCGCAGACTAGCGGGAGGGATGAGCAGTTCTTC. Its protein product is CASSPQTSGRDEQFF.

The gene calls are TRBV6-2 or TRBV6-3 and TRBJ2-1; TRBD2 aligns across 8 bases. In germline, CDR1 is MNHEY, CDR2 SVGEGT. The CDR3 contains 16 residues. The junction had 11 bases not matched to a gene; V was cut back by 2 bases and J by 8 bases. CDR3 region: CASSYLRREDLDEQFF. The CDR3 DNA sequence: TGTGCCAGCAGTTACCTTCGGCGGGAGGATCTTGATGAGCAGTTCTTC.

The rearrangement links TRBV4-2 to TRBJ2-1; D is perhaps TRBD1 or TRBD2 (5 bases each). From germline, CDR1 is LGHNA and CDR2 YNFKEQ. Trimming removed 0 bases from V and 13 bases from J, with 25 bases in between. The CDR3 length is 17 residues. DNA for the CDR3: TGTGCCAGCAGCCAAGATTGGGTAGGGACGAAAGAAACCGAACAGTTCTTC. Translating it yields CASSQDWVGTKETEQFF.

This clonotype appeared a few times. The rearrangement links TRBV29-1 to TRBJ2-7, with 9 bases aligning to TRBD1. CDR1 is SQVTM, CDR2 ANQGSEA, per germline. This CDR3 comprises 16 residues. V gave up 0 bases and J gave up 5 bases; unmatched junction bases: 11. The CDR3 DNA reads as TGCAGCGTTGAAGATCGAAACAGGGGGCGCCCCAACGAGCAGTACTTC. It encodes CSVEDRNRGRPNEQYF.

The rearrangement joins TRBV7-2 to TRBJ1-2; D gene ambiguous. With 0 bases removed from V and 5 bases from J, the gap between germline ends came to 10 bases. CDR1 is SGHTA and CDR2 is FQGNSA in the germline V gene. The CDR3 contains 14 residues. This CDR3 reads CASSLAWGWYGYTF. The CDR3 DNA sequence: TGTGCCAGCAGCTTAGCGTGGGGTTGGTATGGCTACACCTTC.

This rearrangement joins TRBV5-1 to TRBJ2-5, with 12 bases aligning to TRBD2. V trimming: 1 base; J trimming: 4 bases; junction bases outside the gene matches: 8. The CDR3 is made up of 17 amino acids. The germline V gene has CDR1 SGHRS and CDR2 YFSETQ. Here the CDR3 reads CASSLRGLAGRGETQYF. DNA for the CDR3: TGCGCCAGCAGCTTGCGAGGACTAGCGGGGAGAGGAGAGACCCAGTACTTC.

This clonotype was seen ten or more times. The V gene is TRBV5-1, the J gene TRBJ2-2; D perhaps matches TRBD2 (5 bases). The germline CDR1 and CDR2 sequences are SGHRS and YFSETQ. The CDR3 consists of 14 residues. V lost 7 bases and J 0 bases, leaving 10 bases between the germline ends. The CDR3 here is CASAGGPNTGELFF. As DNA, the CDR3 is TGCGCCAGCGCGGGCGGGCCGAACACCGGGGAGCTGTTTTTT.

Many counts were recorded for this clonotype. The CDR3 bases are TGCAGTGCGAGACTAGTGGGCGAGCAGTACTTC. Translating it yields CSARLVGEQYF. The rearrangement joins TRBV20-1 to TRBJ2-7; a possible D gene is TRBD2 (6 bases). CDR3 length equals 11 residues. V lost 6 bases and J 6 bases, leaving 12 bases between the germline ends. CDR1 and CDR2 from the germline V gene are DFQATT and SNEGSKA (reference sequence).

There are many counts of this clonotype. V is TRBV7-2 and J is TRBJ2-5; D perhaps matches TRBD2 (6 bases). Trimming removed 6 bases from V and 7 bases from J, with 15 bases in between. The CDR3 consists of 13 residues. Germline values: CDR1 SGHTA, CDR2 FQGNSA. CDR3 nucleotides: TGTGCCAGCAGTAGACGGGAGACGGGGACCCAGTACTTC. It yields the protein CASSRRETGTQYF.

The rearrangement joins TRBV7-3 to TRBJ2-1; TRBD2 agrees at 11 bases. The CDR3 runs 16 residues. V dropped 5 bases and J dropped 9; count of bases not matched to a gene: 12. The germline CDR1 and CDR2 sequences are SGHTA and FQGTGA. The CDR3 DNA reads TGTGCCAGCAGCGTAATAGCGGGAGGGCCAAGGGGTGAGCAGTTCTTC. It is translated as CASSVIAGGPRGEQFF.

This CDR3 reads CASSRTGTNYEQYF. In DNA, the CDR3 is TGCGCCAGCAGCCGTACCGGGACAAACTACGAGCAGTACTTC. This chain links TRBV5-1 with TRBJ2-7; D is perhaps TRBD1 (6 bases). Trimming left V 4 bases short and J 3 bases short, with 14 bases between. The germline V gene encodes CDR1 SGHRS and CDR2 YFSETQ. The CDR3 has 14 amino acids.

This clonotype was seen only a few times. This chain joins TRBV29-1 and TRBJ2-2; D unresolved. The CDR3 consists of 12 residues. Trimming removed 7 bases at V and 4 bases at J, with 10 bases between. The germline CDR1 and CDR2 sequences are SQVTM and ANQGSEA. The CDR3 DNA sequence: TGCAGCGCCCTGGCTAGCACCGGGGAGCTGTTTTTT. Protein: CSALASTGELFF.

The V call is TRBV20-1, the J call TRBJ2-7, with D possibly being TRBD1 (6 bases). Trimming removed 3 bases at V and 6 bases at J, with 9 bases between. CDR3 length: 11 amino acids. The germline V gene has CDR1 DFQATT and CDR2 SNEGSKA (reference sequence). For the CDR3, the DNA is TGCAGTGCTAGTTTCAGGGGCGAGCAGTACTTC. Protein sequence: CSASFRGEQYF.

This clonotype came up a few times. This rearrangement joins TRBV4-3 to TRBJ2-1; 9 nucleotides align to TRBD2. The CDR3 is 14 amino acids. J was trimmed by 10 bases and V by 3 bases; bases with no gene match: 7. Germline assignment: CDR1 LGHNA and CDR2 YSLEER. The CDR3 DNA reads as TGCGCCAGCAGCCAGGGGGGACTAGCCGACGAGCAGTTCTTC. Protein sequence: CASSQGGLADEQFF.

There are many counts of this clonotype. The gene calls are TRBV30 and TRBJ2-7; D is unresolved. Trimming shortened V by 6 bases and J by 4 bases, and 10 bases separated the two germline ends. The CDR3 is made up of 11 amino acids. Germline CDR1 and CDR2: GTSNPN and SVGIG (reference sequence). CDR3 region: CACIVRYEQYF. The CDR3 DNA sequence: TGTGCCTGTATTGTACGGTACGAGCAGTACTTC.